This T cell receptor (beta chain) comes out of a study of shared clonotypes between healthy human individuals. Whole-study context: Per donor, three plates held CD4 naive cells, three held CD4 memory, two held CD8 naive and one held CD8 memory.

Germline-derived CDR1 and CDR2 are MDHEN and SYDVKM. V lost 3 bases to trimming and J lost 5 bases, with 7 bases between them. The CDR3 consists of 13 residues. Splitting of each subset's genomic DNA was done evenly across several immunoSEQ plates. This table comes from immunoSEQ multiplex PCR, and its TCRdb copy is limited to in-frame clones, with some not included. This repertoire shows 2,500,000 or so clones, about nine tenths found once; its top ten account for around 0.35%. The clonotype originates from a man aged 18 to 35 in good health. Some clones in this sample may be carry-over from other donors' samples. J is TRBJ1-4 and V is TRBV28; weak D call: TRBD1 (5 bases). The sample was naive CD4+ T cells from PBMCs. The subset denotes: CD45RA+ positively selected. The CDR3 nucleotides are TGTGCCAGCAGTTTGTGGGGGAATGAAAAACTGTTTTTT. This gives the protein CASSLWGNEKLFF.